The 18 T cell receptor beta chains below come from one sample, sequenced in a study of shared clonotypes between healthy human individuals. The method was immunoSEQ multiplex PCR; TCRdb's version includes in-frame clones alone and lacks a portion of them. Of some 2.1 million clones detected, about 95% appear once; the ten largest clones hold 0.1% to 0.15%. The sample taken for sequencing was naive CD4+ T cells sorted from blood. This sample's subset: CD45RA+ positively selected. The receptors come from a man between 18 and 29 years old in good health.

The chain carries TRBV11-3 and TRBJ2-7; the D is unclear. The CDR3 runs 13 residues. Looked up from germline, CDR1 is SGHNT and CDR2 is YENEEA. Between the trimmed V and J ends, which lost 1 base and 11 bases, there was a span of 15 bases. This CDR3 reads CASSLAGSKPEYF. CDR3 in DNA: TGTGCCAGCAGCTTAGCCGGATCGAAGCCCGAGTACTTC.

V is TRBV6-5 and J is TRBJ2-1; tentatively, D is TRBD1 (7 bases). Trimming removed 2 bases from V and 6 bases from J, with 14 bases in between. The germline V gene has CDR1 MNHEY and CDR2 SVGAGI. The CDR3 is 15 amino acids. DNA of the CDR3: TGTGCCAGCAGTTACCAGGGGGGCACCGGCAATGAGCAGTTCTTC. This sequence encodes CASSYQGGTGNEQFF.

As for this clone: This specimen includes other DNA sequences encoding the same CDR3. The chain has TRBV28 and TRBJ2-7; D ambiguous. This CDR3 has 12 amino acids. Trimming took 2 bases from V and 2 from J, leaving 4 bases between them. Germline V gene lookup returns CDR1 MDHEN and CDR2 SYDVKM. CDR3 coding DNA: TGTGCCAGCAGTTTAAGCACCTACGAGCAGTACTTC. This codes for CASSLSTYEQYF.

The chain employs TRBV7-2 and TRBJ2-7; 16 bases agree with TRBD2. Trimming removed 5 bases from V and 5 bases from J; junction bases left unmatched: 6. Germline values: CDR1 SGHTA, CDR2 FQGNSA. The CDR3 sequence is 16 residues long. This CDR3 is CASSPPGLAGGNEQYF. CDR3 in DNA: TGTGCCAGCAGCCCTCCGGGACTAGCGGGAGGGAACGAGCAGTACTTC.

The rearrangement joins TRBV28 to TRBJ1-1; the D gene is possibly TRBD1 (6 bases). This CDR3 is built from 13 residues. V lost 4 bases to trimming and J lost 8 bases, with 14 bases between them. Per germline, CDR1 MDHEN and CDR2 SYDVKM. The CDR3 DNA reads TGTGCCAGCAGTTCGTGGACAGTCACAGAAGCTTTCTTT. As protein: CASSSWTVTEAFF.

This clone has just one count. J is TRBJ2-5 and V is TRBV5-1; D is perhaps TRBD1 or TRBD2 (5 bases each). The CDR3 sequence is 17 residues long. Deletions cut 4 bases from V and 3 bases from J, with 22 bases between. The germline V gene has CDR1 SGHRS and CDR2 YFSETQ. The DNA for the CDR3 is TGCGCCAGCAGCCCTGGGACGGCGGGCGGACTGAAAGAGACCCAGTACTTC. As protein: CASSPGTAGGLKETQYF. Looking up the rest from reference TRBV5-1 and TRBJ2-5 gives the full variable domain: KAGVTQTPRYLIKTRGQQVTLSCSPISGHRSVSWYQQTPGQGLQFLFEYFSETQRNKGNFPGRFSGRQFSNSRSEMNVSTLELGDSALYLCASSPGTAGGLKETQYFGPGTRLLVL.

The chain joins TRBV5-1 to TRBJ1-6; D unresolved. The ends were cut back, 3 bases at V and 0 bases at J, with 4 bases in the middle. This CDR3 spans 14 amino acids. CDR1 SGHRS and CDR2 YFSETQ come from the germline V gene. The CDR3 protein is CASSYDSYNSPLHF. DNA for the CDR3: TGCGCCAGCAGCTACGACTCCTATAATTCACCCCTCCACTTT.

As for this clone: Other DNA sequences in this specimen translate into the identical CDR3. The rearrangement links TRBV2 to TRBJ2-5; D is ambiguous. V was pared by 3 bases and J by 5 bases, with 10 bases between. This CDR3 is built from 13 residues. Per the germline V gene, CDR1 is SNHLY and CDR2 is FYNNEI. CDR3 protein: CASSEERRETQYF. The DNA of the CDR3 is TGTGCCAGCAGTGAGGAACGTCGGGAGACCCAGTACTTC. Supplemented by reference TRBV2 and TRBJ2-5, the full variable domain reads EPEVTQTPSHQVTQMGQEVILRCVPISNHLYFYWYRQILGQKVEFLVSFYNNEISEKSEIFDDQFSVERPDGSNFTLKIRSTKLEDSAMYFCASSEERRETQYFGPGTRLLVL.

The chain uses TRBV18 and TRBJ2-1; tentative D call: TRBD1 (5 bases). Germline-derived CDR1 and CDR2 are KGHSH and LQKENI. V lost 2 bases and J 6 bases, leaving 8 bases between the germline ends. The CDR3 has 13 residues. CDR3 nucleotide sequence: TGTGCCAGCTCACCATATCAGGGCAATGAGCAGTTCTTC. Encoded protein: CASSPYQGNEQFF.

The V call is TRBV19, the J call TRBJ1-5; 7 nucleotides align to TRBD1. The CDR3 is 15 residues long. V trimming: 4 bases; J trimming: 1 base; junction bases outside the gene matches: 4. The germline CDR1 and CDR2 sequences are LNHDA and SQIVND (reference sequence). CDR3 nucleotide sequence: TGTGCCAGTAGTAGACAGGGTATCAGCAATCAGCCCCAGCATTTT. This codes for CASSRQGISNQPQHF.

The V gene is TRBV7-2, the J gene TRBJ2-6, with no clear D. Germline V gene lookup returns CDR1 SGHTA and CDR2 FQGNSA. The V end lost 4 bases, the J end lost 0 bases, and 10 bases lay between the germline ends. The CDR3 is 16 amino acids. Written as DNA, the CDR3 is TGTGCCAGCAGCTCCTACGTGAGCTCTGGGGCCAACGTCCTGACTTTC. This translates into CASSSYVSSGANVLTF. The variable domain in full, completed from reference TRBV7-2 and TRBJ2-6, reads GAGVSQSPSNKVTEKGKDVELRCDPISGHTALYWYRQSLGQGLEFLIYFQGNSAPDKSGLPSDRFSAERTGGSVSTLTIQRTQQEDSAVYLCASSSYVSSGANVLTFGAGSRLTVL.

CDR3 region: CASSWSGSGTGELFF. As DNA, the CDR3 is TGTGCCAGCAGCTGGAGCGGGAGTGGCACCGGGGAGCTGTTTTTT. This chain connects TRBV7-6 to TRBJ2-2; 8 bases line up with TRBD2. This CDR3 has 15 residues. V was pared by 4 bases and J by 4 bases, with 5 bases of the junction left unmatched. CDR1 SGHVS and CDR2 FNYEAQ come from the germline V gene.

The CDR3 DNA sequence: TGTGCCAGCAGTTCCCCTACGCTGGGAGCTTTCTTT. Translation: CASSSPTLGAFF. The chain employs TRBV28 and TRBJ1-1; D is unresolved. Germline CDR1 and CDR2: MDHEN and SYDVKM. CDR3 size: 12 residues. V gave up 4 bases and J gave up 10 bases, with 13 bases separating them.

As regards this clone: The same CDR3 is also encoded by other DNA sequences in this sample. This chain links TRBV5-4 with TRBJ1-1, with D perhaps matching TRBD1 (5 bases). The CDR3 contains 13 residues. Per germline, CDR1 SGHNT and CDR2 YYREEE (reference sequence). Trimming stripped 3 bases from V and 4 bases from J, with 10 bases between. As DNA, the CDR3 is TGTGCCAGCAGCTCCGTGGGGGGCACTGAAGCTTTCTTT. It encodes CASSSVGGTEAFF.

The rearrangement links TRBV9 to TRBJ1-4, with D maybe TRBD1 (6 bases). The V gene lost 4 bases and the J gene lost 10 bases, with 26 bases spanning the gap. Germline V CDR1 and CDR2: SGDLS, YYNGEE. The CDR3 contains 17 residues. DNA for the CDR3: TGTGCCAGCAGCCCATTATCAAACACAGGGATCGGGGGAAAACTGTTTTTT. This gives the protein CASSPLSNTGIGGKLFF.

The chain recombines TRBV6-5 with TRBJ2-7; TRBD2 might be the D (5 bases). Deletions cut 3 bases from V and 10 bases from J, with 10 bases between. Germline values: CDR1 MNHEY, CDR2 SVGAGI. This CDR3 is built from 11 residues. CDR3 in amino acids: CASSYRGKQYF. CDR3 coding DNA: TGTGCCAGCAGTTATCGAGGGAAACAGTACTTC.

V is TRBV6-1 and J is TRBJ2-2, with a weak D call TRBD2 (6 bases). Trimming shortened V by 1 base and J by 0 bases, and 12 bases separated the two germline ends. The CDR3 sequence is 17 residues long. Germline CDR1 is MNHNS and CDR2 is SASEGT. The CDR3 reads CASSEGVRLANTGELFF. CDR3 DNA sequence: TGTGCCAGCAGTGAAGGAGTTCGACTAGCGAACACCGGGGAGCTGTTTTTT.

This chain connects TRBV5-4 to TRBJ2-1, with TRBD2 matching over 9 bases. The CDR3 runs 16 residues. Unmatched junction bases numbered 10, after V lost 4 bases and J lost 5 bases. Germline CDR1 SGHNT, CDR2 YYREEE (reference sequence). The CDR3 sequence is CASSPGWREGDNEQFF. CDR3 nucleotides: TGTGCCAGCAGCCCCGGATGGCGGGAGGGGGACAATGAGCAGTTCTTC.